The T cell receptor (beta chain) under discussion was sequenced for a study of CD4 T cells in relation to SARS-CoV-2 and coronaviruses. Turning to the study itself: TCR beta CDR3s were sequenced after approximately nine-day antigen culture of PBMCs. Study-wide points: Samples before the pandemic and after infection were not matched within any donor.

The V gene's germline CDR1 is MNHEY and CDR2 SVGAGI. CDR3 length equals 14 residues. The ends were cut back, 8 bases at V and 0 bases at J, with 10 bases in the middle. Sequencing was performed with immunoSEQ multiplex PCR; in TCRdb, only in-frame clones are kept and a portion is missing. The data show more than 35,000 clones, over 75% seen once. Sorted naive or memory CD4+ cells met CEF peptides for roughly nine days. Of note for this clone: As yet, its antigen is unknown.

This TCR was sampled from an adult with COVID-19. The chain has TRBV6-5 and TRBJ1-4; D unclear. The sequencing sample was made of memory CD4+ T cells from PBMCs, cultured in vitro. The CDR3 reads CASRSPATNEKLFF. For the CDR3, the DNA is TGTGCCAGCCGAAGTCCGGCAACTAATGAAAAACTGTTTTTT.